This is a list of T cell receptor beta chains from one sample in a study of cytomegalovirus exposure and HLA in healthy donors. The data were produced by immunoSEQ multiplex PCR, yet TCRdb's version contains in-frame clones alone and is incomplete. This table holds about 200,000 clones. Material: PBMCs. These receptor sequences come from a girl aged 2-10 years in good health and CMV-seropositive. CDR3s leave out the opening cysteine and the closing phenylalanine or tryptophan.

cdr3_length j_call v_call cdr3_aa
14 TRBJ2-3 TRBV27 ASSPGTRVRTDTQY
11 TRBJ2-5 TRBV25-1 ASSVTGGETQY
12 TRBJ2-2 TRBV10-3 AISWDSNTGELF
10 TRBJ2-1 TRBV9 ASSVDSGEQF
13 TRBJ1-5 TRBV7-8 ASSLGIGENQPQH
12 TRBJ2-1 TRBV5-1 ASSLGLVLNEQF
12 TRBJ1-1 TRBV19 ASSLATGWAEAF
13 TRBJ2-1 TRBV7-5 VRSFFLFSYNEQF
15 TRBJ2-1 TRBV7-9 ASSLAGGQGKAYEQF
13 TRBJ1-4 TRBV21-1 AVLLGDSINEKLF
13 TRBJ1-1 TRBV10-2 ASSGGDSMNTEAF
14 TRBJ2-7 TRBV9 ASSVSGLAVSYEQY
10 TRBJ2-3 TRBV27 ASSRGGSSQY
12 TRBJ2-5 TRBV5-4 ASSLQSRQETQY
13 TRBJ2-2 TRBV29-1 SVQALAANTGELF
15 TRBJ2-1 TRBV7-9 ASSLWVGTSVHSEQF
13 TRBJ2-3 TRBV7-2 ASSSDYISTDTQY
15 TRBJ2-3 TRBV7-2 ASSLSPGTSSTDTQY
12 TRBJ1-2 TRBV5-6 ASSVSVVSYGYT
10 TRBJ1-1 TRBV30 AWSTGSTEAF
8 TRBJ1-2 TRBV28 ATNLNGYT
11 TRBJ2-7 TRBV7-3 ASSSKTSGMQY
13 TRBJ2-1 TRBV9 ASSVQLTSPNEQF
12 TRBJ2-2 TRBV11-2 ASSPFQVTGELF
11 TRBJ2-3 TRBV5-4 ASRKQGIDTQY
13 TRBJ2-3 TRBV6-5 ASSYSTVSTDTQY
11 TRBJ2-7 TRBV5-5 ASSSGQTYEQY
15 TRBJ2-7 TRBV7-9 ASSSKGRTGLGYEQY
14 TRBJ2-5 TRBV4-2 ASSPQRTGVAETQY
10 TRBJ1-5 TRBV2 ASRKTAQPQH
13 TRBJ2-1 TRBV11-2 ASSTSGTQADEQF
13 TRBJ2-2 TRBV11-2 ASSLGVDYTGELF
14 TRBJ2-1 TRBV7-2 ASSLVSSGRSNEQF
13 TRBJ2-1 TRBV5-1 ASSYTGDTYNEQF
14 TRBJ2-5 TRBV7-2 ASSLNSGSTKETQY
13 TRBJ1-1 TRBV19 ASSISTGMNTEAF
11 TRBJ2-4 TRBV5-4 ASSLDGSGSQY
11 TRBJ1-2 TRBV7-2 ASSSPDSYGYT
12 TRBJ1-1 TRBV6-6 ASSYSSRGTEAF
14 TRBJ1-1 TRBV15 ATSRDLTGTGDGAF
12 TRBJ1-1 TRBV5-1 ASSPPTLDTEAF
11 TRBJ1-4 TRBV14 ASSRGGDEKLF
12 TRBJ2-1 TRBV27 ASSKLGGWNEQF
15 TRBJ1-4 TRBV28 ASSLPITGQTNEKLF
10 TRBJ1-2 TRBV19 ASTGKAYGYT
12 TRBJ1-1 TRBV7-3 ASSQKGANTEAF
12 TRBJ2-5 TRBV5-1 ASPSGRIGETQY
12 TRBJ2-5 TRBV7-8 ASSSLSGEETQY
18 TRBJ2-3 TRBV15 ATSRARTSGRVGQRDTQY
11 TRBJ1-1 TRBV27 ASSRTETSEAF
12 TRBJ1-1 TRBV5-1 ASSFDRQDTEAF
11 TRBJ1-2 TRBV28 ASSSSRGLGYT
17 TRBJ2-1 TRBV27 ASSFHWSSPTLTYNEQF
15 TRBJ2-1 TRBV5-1 ASSSTLTSGPYNEQF
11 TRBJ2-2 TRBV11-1 ASSLLNTGELF
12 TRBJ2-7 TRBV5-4 ASSLAGEGYEQY